A selection of T cell receptor beta chains follows, all from one sample in a study of post-analysis software for immune sequencing data. TCRdb fed the PCR reads into MiXCR, producing one record per CDR3 protein. The sample carries 650,000 to 900,000 distinct CDR3 sequences, about 45% recorded once. Material for sequencing was blood. The origin of the receptors is a girl between 10 and 17 years old with multiple sclerosis. The CDR3 runs from the conserved cysteine through the conserved F or W. D genes are given only for firm matches. Clone size appears in some rows only: once, few, many, or a class for an expanded clone.

j_call d_call clone_size v_call cdr3_aa cdr3_nt
TRBJ2-7 NA NA TRBV10-2 CASTYDSEGSEQYF TGCGCCAGCACCTATGACAGCGAAGGTTCCGAGCAGTACTTC
TRBJ1-5 TRBD1 NA TRBV20-1 CSALPGQGLGNQPQHF TGCAGTGCCCTCCCGGGACAGGGACTGGGCAATCAGCCCCAGCATTTT
TRBJ2-1 TRBD2 NA TRBV12-3/TRBV12-4 CASSRTSGSPNEQFF TGTGCCAGCAGTCGGACTAGCGGGAGTCCGAATGAGCAGTTCTTC
TRBJ1-5 NA NA TRBV20-1 CSAGGEAGGQPQHF TGCAGTGCAGGGGGTGAGGCGGGGGGTCAGCCCCAGCATTTT
TRBJ1-2 TRBD1 few TRBV6-6 CASRKLTLGQGGYGYTF TGTGCCAGCAGAAAACTCACCCTTGGACAGGGGGGCTATGGCTACACCTTC
TRBJ2-7 TRBD2 NA TRBV20-1 CSARDSGTSPYEQYF TGCAGTGCTAGGGATTCCGGGACTAGCCCGTACGAGCAGTACTTC
TRBJ1-5 TRBD1 NA TRBV28 CASSGGTDNQPQHF TGTGCCAGCAGCGGGGGGACAGATAATCAGCCCCAGCATTTT
TRBJ2-1 TRBD2 NA TRBV20-1 CRAGIGLAHNEQFF TGCAGGGCAGGTATAGGACTAGCGCACAATGAGCAGTTCTTC
TRBJ2-1 TRBD2 NA TRBV6-2/TRBV6-3 CASGGGHNEQFF TGTGCCAGTGGGGGGGGTCACAATGAGCAGTTCTTC
TRBJ2-1 TRBD2 NA TRBV7-8 CASSPWTSGHNEQFF TGTGCCAGCAGCCCTTGGACTAGCGGCCACAATGAGCAGTTCTTC
TRBJ1-1 TRBD1 NA TRBV4-3 CASSQGQGGQAFF TGCGCCAGCAGCCAAGGACAGGGTGGACAAGCTTTCTTT
TRBJ2-7 NA NA TRBV7-2 CASRSDPRGRGAYEQYF TGTGCCAGCAGGTCAGACCCCAGGGGGAGGGGCGCCTACGAGCAGTACTTC
TRBJ1-1 TRBD1 few TRBV9 CASSSRQGMDTEAFF TGTGCCAGCAGCTCTCGACAGGGGATGGACACTGAAGCTTTCTTT
TRBJ1-6 NA many TRBV6-5 CASSRTGTENSPLHF TGTGCCAGCAGTCGGACCGGGACGGAAAATTCACCCCTCCACTTT
TRBJ2-7 TRBD2 once TRBV15 CATSRDLLGLADYEQYF TGTGCCACCAGCAGAGATCTATTAGGACTAGCGGACTACGAGCAGTACTTC